What follows describes a single T cell receptor beta chain. Authors' analysis steps: Reference gene primers were amplified, and this amplification served to estimate nucleated cell counts. TCRdb's copy holds only in-frame clones and misses some; the assay was immunoSEQ multiplex PCR. V, J and clone size are those of that table, while D and trimming were read from the DNA. The table includes fewer than 300,000 clones, around 86% detected once. This sample was taken from a study of blood T cell repertoires in COVID-19. Study details: Sites in the United States, Italy and Spain provided acute and convalescent COVID-19 samples. T cells, B-cell-depleted T cells, or PBMCs supplied cDNA or gDNA.

This CDR3 is 15 amino acids long. The germline V gene encodes CDR1 SNHLY and CDR2 FYNNEI. V shed 6 bases and J 5 bases; nucleotides not matched to a gene: 7. This clonotype originated in a woman aged 40 to 50 who had recovered from COVID-19. Sample: peripheral blood. The gene calls are TRBV2 and TRBJ1-4; 9 bases fit TRBD1. CDR3 nucleotides: TGTGCCAGCAGGACCAGGACAGGGGCCAATGAAAAACTGTTTTTT. Amino acid sequence: CASRTRTGANEKLFF.